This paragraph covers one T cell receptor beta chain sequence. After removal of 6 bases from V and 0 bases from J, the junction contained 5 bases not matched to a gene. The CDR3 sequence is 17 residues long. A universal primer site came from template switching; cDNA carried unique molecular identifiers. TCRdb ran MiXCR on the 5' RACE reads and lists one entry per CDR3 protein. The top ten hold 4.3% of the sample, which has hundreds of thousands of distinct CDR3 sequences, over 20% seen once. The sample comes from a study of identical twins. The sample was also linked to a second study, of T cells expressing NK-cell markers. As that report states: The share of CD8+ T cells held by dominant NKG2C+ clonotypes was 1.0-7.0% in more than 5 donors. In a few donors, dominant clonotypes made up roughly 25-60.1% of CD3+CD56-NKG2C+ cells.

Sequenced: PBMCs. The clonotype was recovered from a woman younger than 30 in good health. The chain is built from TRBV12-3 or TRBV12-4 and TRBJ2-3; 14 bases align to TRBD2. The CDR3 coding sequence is TGTGCCAGCAGCCAAGGACTAGCGGGGGGCAGCACAGATACGCAGTATTTT. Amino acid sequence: CASSQGLAGGSTDTQYF.